This TCR beta chain was sequenced for a study of cytomegalovirus exposure and HLA in healthy donors. Study information: From HLA-typed donors, an early data release held around 85 million unique TCRs.

General study points: The only immune exposure information that was available was CMV serostatus.

The PCR made use of 60 Vbeta and 13 Jbeta primers. In the original workflow: It was a later analysis that counted roughly 79 million unique TCR beta chains, of which around 11 million were shared. Some clones are missing from TCRdb's copy, which holds only in-frame ones; the method was immunoSEQ multiplex PCR. V, J and clone size derive from that table, while D and trimming were established from the DNA sequence. The table records fewer than 150,000 clones, 80% of them present only once. Germline V lookup: CDR1 SQVTM, CDR2 ANQGSEA. There are 14 residues in the CDR3. Germline trimming cut 0 bases from V and 2 bases from J; bases unmatched to any gene: 2. Comments on this clone: What it recognizes is unknown.

The rearrangement joins TRBV29-1 to TRBJ2-3; 7 nucleotides align to TRBD1. The TCR was taken from a man aged 30 to 39 in good health. Sample: PBMCs. CDR3 sequence (DNA): TGCAGCGTTGAAGAGGGACAGATCACAGATACGCAGTATTTT. This sequence encodes CSVEEGQITDTQYF.